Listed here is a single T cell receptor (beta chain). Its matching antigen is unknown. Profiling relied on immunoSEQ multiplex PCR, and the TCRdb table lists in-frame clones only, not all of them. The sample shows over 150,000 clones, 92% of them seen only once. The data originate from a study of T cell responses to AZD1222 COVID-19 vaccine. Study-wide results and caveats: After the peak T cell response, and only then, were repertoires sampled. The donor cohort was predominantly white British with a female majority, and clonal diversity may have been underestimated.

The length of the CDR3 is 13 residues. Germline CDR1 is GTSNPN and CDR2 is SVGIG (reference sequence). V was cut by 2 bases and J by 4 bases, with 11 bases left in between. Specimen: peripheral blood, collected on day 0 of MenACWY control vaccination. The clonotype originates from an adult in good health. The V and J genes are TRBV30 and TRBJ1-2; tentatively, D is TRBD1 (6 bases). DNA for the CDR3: TGTGCCTGGAGTCAGGGGACGGTCTATGGCTACACCTTC. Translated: CAWSQGTVYGYTF.